This record covers a single T cell receptor beta chain. The target antigen is unknown. This CDR3 spans 14 amino acids. V shed 4 bases, J shed 6 bases, and the junction held 3 bases outside the gene matches. The germline V gene encodes CDR1 MNHEY and CDR2 SMNVEV (reference sequence). This specimen belongs to a study of cytomegalovirus exposure and HLA in healthy donors. General study findings and limits: In a later analysis, TCR association rates varied by HLA locus: DRB1 most, HLA-C fewest. Presence/absence results assume similar sequencing depth per donor, which may not hold. Researchers reported in a later analysis that a missense DCLRE1C variant was tied to TCR beta V- and J-gene trimming. Overall, roughly 150 TCR beta chains were annotated as cytomegalovirus-associated.

Primers included in the PCR were 60 Vbeta and 13 Jbeta primers. Data came from immunoSEQ multiplex PCR; TCRdb stores just in-frame clones and leaves some out. The table has about 120,000 clones, under 85% seen once. Sequenced material: PBMCs. V gene TRBV27 combines with J gene TRBJ2-1; 10 nucleotides match TRBD2. This receptor was identified in a woman between 18 and 29 years old in good health and CMV-seronegative. The DNA of the CDR3 is TGTGCCAGCAGTTGGACTAGCGGCTTCAATGAGCAGTTCTTC. This gives the protein CASSWTSGFNEQFF.